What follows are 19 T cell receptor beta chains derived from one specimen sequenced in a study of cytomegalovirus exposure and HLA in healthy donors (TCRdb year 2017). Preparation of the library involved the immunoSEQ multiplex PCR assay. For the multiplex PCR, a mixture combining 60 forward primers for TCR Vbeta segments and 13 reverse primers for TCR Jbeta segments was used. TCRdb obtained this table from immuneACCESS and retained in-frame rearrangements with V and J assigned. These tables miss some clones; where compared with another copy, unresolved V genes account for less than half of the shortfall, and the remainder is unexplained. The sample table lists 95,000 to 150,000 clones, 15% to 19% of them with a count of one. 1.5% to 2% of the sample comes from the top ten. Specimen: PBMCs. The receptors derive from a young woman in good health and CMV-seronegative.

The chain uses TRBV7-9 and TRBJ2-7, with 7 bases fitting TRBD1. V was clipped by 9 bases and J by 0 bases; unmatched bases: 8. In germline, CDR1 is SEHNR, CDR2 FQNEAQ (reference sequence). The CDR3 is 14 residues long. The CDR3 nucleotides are TGTGCCAGTAAGACCCAGGGGGACTCCTACGAGCAGTACTTC. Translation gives CASKTQGDSYEQYF.

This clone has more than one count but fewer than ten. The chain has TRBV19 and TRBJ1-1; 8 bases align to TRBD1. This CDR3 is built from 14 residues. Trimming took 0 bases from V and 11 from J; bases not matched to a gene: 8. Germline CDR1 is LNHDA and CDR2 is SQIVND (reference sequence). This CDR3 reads CASSIDGDRRSAFF. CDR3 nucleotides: TGTGCCAGTAGTATAGACGGGGACAGGAGATCGGCTTTCTTT.

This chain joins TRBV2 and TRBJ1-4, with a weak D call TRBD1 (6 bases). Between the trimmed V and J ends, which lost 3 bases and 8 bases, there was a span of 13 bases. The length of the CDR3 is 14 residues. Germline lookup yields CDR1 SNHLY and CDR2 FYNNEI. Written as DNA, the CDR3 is TGTGCCAGCAGTGATTTACAGGGAGTAGAAAAACTGTTTTTT. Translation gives CASSDLQGVEKLFF.

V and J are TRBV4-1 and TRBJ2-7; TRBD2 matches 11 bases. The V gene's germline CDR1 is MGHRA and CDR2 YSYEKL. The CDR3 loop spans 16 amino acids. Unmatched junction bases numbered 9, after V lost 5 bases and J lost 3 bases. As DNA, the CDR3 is TGCGCCAGCAGCGGACGTCTAGCGGGGGGCAACTACGAGCAGTACTTC. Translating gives CASSGRLAGGNYEQYF.

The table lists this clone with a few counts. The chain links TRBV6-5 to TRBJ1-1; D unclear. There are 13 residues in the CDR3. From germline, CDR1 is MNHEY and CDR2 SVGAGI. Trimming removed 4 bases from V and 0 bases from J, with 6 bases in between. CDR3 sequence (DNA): TGTGCCAGCAGTTGGGCGCTGAACACTGAAGCTTTCTTT. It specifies CASSWALNTEAFF.

The CDR3 here is CASSPLEGPLVQETQYF. The CDR3 coding sequence is TGTGCCAGCTCACCCCTGGAGGGGCCTTTAGTCCAAGAGACCCAGTACTTC. The genes are TRBV18 and TRBJ2-5; weak D call: TRBD2 (6 bases). CDR1 is KGHSH, CDR2 LQKENI, per germline. Trimming left V 3 bases short and J 1 base short, with 18 bases between. This CDR3 spans 17 amino acids.

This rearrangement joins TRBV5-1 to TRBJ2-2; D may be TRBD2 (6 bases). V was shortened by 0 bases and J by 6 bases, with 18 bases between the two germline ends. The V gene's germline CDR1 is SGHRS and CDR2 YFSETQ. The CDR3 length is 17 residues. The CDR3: CASSLGGLPVSPGELFF. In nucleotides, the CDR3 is TGCGCCAGCAGCTTGGGAGGACTACCTGTTTCGCCCGGGGAGCTGTTTTTT.

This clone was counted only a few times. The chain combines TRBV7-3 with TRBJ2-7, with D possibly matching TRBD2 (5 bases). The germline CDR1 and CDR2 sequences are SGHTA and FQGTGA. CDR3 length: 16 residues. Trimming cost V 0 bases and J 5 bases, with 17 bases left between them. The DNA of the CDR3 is TGTGCCAGCAGCTTAACGGGCGGGCCGTCAGGTAACGAGCAGTACTTC. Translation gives CASSLTGGPSGNEQYF. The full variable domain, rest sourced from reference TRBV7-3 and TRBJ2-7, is GAGVSQTPSNKVTEKGKYVELRCDPISGHTALYWYRQSLGQGPEFLIYFQGTGAADDSGLPNDRFFAVRPEGSVSTLKIQRTERGDSAVYLCASSLTGGPSGNEQYFGPGTRLTVT.

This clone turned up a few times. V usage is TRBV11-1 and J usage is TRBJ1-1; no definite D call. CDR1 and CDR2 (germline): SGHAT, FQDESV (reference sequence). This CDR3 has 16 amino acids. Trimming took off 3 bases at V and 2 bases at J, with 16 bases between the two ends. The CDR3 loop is CASSLPRNKANTEAFF. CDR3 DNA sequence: TGTGCCAGCAGCTTGCCGAGGAATAAGGCAAACACTGAAGCTTTCTTT.

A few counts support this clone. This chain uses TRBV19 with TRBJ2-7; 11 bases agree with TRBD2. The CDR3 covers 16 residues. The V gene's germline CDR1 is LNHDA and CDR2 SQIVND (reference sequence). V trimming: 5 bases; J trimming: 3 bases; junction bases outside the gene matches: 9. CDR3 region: CASSPNTSGGLYEQYF. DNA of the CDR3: TGTGCCAGTAGTCCCAACACTAGCGGGGGACTCTACGAGCAGTACTTC.

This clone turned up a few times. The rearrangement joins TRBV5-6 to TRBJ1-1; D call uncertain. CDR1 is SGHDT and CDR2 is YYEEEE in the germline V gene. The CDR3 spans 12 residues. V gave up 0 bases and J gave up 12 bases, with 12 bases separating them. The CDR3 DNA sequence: TGTGCCAGCAGCTTGGTAGTCGGTGAGCCTTTCTTT. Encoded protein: CASSLVVGEPFF. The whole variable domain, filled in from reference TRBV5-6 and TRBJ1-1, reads DAGVTQSPTHLIKTRGQQVTLRCSPKSGHDTVSWYQQALGQGPQFIFQYYEEEERQRGNFPDRFSGHQFPNYSSELNVNALLLGDSALYLCASSLVVGEPFFGQGTRLTVV.

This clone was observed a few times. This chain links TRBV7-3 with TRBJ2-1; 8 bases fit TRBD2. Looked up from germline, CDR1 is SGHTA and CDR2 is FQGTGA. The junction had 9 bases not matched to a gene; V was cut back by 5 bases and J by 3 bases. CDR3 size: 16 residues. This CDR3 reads CASSLNGGAIYNEQFF. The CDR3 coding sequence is TGTGCCAGCAGCCTCAACGGGGGGGCAATCTACAATGAGCAGTTCTTC.

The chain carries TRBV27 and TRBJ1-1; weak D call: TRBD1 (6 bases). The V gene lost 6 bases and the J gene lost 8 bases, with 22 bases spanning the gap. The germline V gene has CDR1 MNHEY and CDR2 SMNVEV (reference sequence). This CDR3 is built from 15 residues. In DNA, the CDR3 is TGTGCCAGCAGATTCAACAGGGTTCGAGACCAAGAAGCTTTCTTT. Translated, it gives CASRFNRVRDQEAFF.

The CDR3 reads CASSASGQGFQPQHF. DNA for the CDR3: TGTGCCAGCAGCGCCTCGGGACAGGGCTTTCAGCCCCAGCATTTT. V usage is TRBV7-8 and J usage is TRBJ1-5; 9 bases match TRBD1. Germline loops: CDR1 SGHVS, CDR2 FQNEAQ. V was clipped by 5 bases and J by 6 bases; unmatched bases: 8. CDR3 length: 15 residues.

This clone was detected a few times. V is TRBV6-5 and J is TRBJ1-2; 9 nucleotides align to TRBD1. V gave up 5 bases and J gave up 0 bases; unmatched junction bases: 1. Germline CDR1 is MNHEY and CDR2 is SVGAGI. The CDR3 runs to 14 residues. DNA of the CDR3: TGTGCCAGCAGTGGGACAGGGTCTAACTATGGCTACACCTTC. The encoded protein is CASSGTGSNYGYTF.

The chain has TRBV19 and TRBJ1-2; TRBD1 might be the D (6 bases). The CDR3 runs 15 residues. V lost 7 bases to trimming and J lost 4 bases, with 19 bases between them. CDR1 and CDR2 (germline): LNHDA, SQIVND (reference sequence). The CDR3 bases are TGTGCCAGTACCCCTGGGGGGGGGCGCCCCTATGGCTACACCTTC. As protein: CASTPGGGRPYGYTF.

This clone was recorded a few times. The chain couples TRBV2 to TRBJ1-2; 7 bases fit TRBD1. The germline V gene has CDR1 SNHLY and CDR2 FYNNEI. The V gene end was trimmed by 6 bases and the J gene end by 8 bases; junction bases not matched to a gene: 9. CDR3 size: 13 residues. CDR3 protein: CASRRTGEKGYTF. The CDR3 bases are TGTGCCAGCAGGAGAACAGGGGAGAAAGGCTACACCTTC.

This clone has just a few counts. In DNA form, the CDR3 reads TGTGCCAGCAGGGAAACAGGGGGCAAAGAGACCCAGTACTTC. Its translation is CASRETGGKETQYF. The rearrangement joins TRBV6-1 to TRBJ2-5, with 9 bases identical to TRBD1. The CDR3 has 14 residues. J lost 3 bases, V lost 6 bases, and 5 bases had no gene match. The germline gives CDR1 MNHNS, CDR2 SASEGT.

CDR3 protein: CSARQVNEQFF. The DNA of the CDR3 is TGCAGTGCTAGACAGGTGAATGAGCAGTTCTTC. The chain carries TRBV20-1 and TRBJ2-1; D remains unclear. V was pared by 2 bases and J by 7 bases, with 6 bases between. Germline V gives CDR1 DFQATT, CDR2 SNEGSKA (reference sequence). The CDR3 is made up of 11 amino acids.